These 21 T cell receptor beta chains came from one sample sequenced in a study of glioma-infiltrating T cells. Using RNA template, CDR3s of TCR alpha and beta were amplified with iRepertoire arm-PCR. A single record per CDR3 protein comes from TCRdb applying MiXCR to the multiplex PCR reads. The table records around 180,000 distinct CDR3 sequences, roughly two fifths of them present only once. Sequenced input: glioma tissue, nonneoplastic brain tissue, or PBMCs (not recorded which). These receptors were collected from a human donor with low-grade glioma or glioblastoma, undergoing nonglioma brain surgery, or in good health (not recorded which).

This clonotype occurred many times. This chain links TRBV28 with TRBJ2-1, with 11 bases aligning to TRBD2. The germline V gene encodes CDR1 MDHEN and CDR2 SYDVKM. The J segment lost 7 bases and the V segment lost 7 bases, leaving 24 bases of the junction unmatched. The CDR3 is 20 residues long. The CDR3 bases are TGTGCCAGCATTGGGATCTGGGGGAAAGGGACTAGCGGAATGAGAAATGAGCAGTTCTTC. It codes for CASIGIWGKGTSGMRNEQFF.

A remark on this clonotype: A much more abundant neighbour one base away suggests this may be a read error. The rearrangement joins TRBV20-1 to TRBJ2-7; D uncertain. CDR3 length equals 17 residues. CDR1 DFQATT and CDR2 SNEGSKA come from the germline V gene (reference sequence). Trimming took off 3 bases at V and 4 bases at J, with 25 bases between the two ends. The CDR3 here is CSASQRFRSFGRYEQYF. The CDR3 DNA reads TGCAGTGCTAGTCAGCGCTTCAGGTCTTTCGGTAGATACGAGCAGTACTTC.

The chain has TRBV29-1 and TRBJ1-2, with D unresolved. V lost 4 bases, J lost 4 bases, and 16 bases lay in between. CDR1 and CDR2 (germline): SQVTM, ANQGSEA. The CDR3 is made up of 14 amino acids. CDR3 nucleotide sequence: TGCAGCGTTGCCTCCCCCCCAGGCAGCTATGGCTACACCTTC. The encoded protein is CSVASPPGSYGYTF.

At least ten counts were recorded for this clonotype. The genes are TRBV2 and TRBJ2-1, with D tentatively TRBD2 (5 bases). V was trimmed by 7 bases and J by 5 bases, leaving 15 bases between them. The CDR3 totals 14 residues. Per germline, CDR1 SNHLY and CDR2 FYNNEI. As DNA, the CDR3 is TGTGCCAGCACGATTCGAGCGGTCAACAATGAGCAGTTCTTC. Translated, it gives CASTIRAVNNEQFF.

This sequence joins TRBV13 and TRBJ2-3; a weak D match, TRBD2 (6 bases). The CDR3 totals 15 residues. Germline lookup yields CDR1 PRHDT and CDR2 FYEKMQ (reference sequence). With 2 bases removed from V and 0 bases from J, the gap between germline ends came to 9 bases. The CDR3 spells CASSLPSVSTDTQYF. The CDR3 nucleotides are TGTGCCAGCAGCTTACCTAGCGTGAGCACAGATACGCAGTATTTT.

Remarks on this clonotype: One end of the junction varies from germline; a read error may be responsible. CDR3 in DNA: TGTGCCATCAGTCAACAACCTCTATCGGGACCCACAGATACGCAGTATTTT. Translating gives CAISQQPLSGPTDTQYF. The chain carries TRBV6-2 or TRBV6-3 and TRBJ2-3; D is possibly TRBD1 or TRBD2 (5 bases each). CDR3 length equals 17 residues. CDR1 and CDR2 (germline): MNHEY, SVGEGT.

About this clonotype itself: Possible read error: a much larger clone is one base away. J is TRBJ1-6 and V is TRBV2; D uncertain. Germline V gene lookup returns CDR1 SNHLY and CDR2 FYNNEI. The CDR3 is 14 amino acids. The CDR3 here is CARSVDSYNSPLHF. In DNA form, the CDR3 reads TGTGCCAGAAGTGTTGACTCCTATAATTCACCCCTCCACTTT.

This clonotype has ten or more counts. The chain couples TRBV28 to TRBJ2-3; perhaps TRBD1 as D (6 bases). The CDR3 sequence is 14 residues long. Trimming left V 5 bases short and J 1 base short, with 10 bases between. The germline V gene has CDR1 MDHEN and CDR2 SYDVKM. The CDR3: CASSHDRRTDTQYF. The CDR3 nucleotides are TGTGCCAGCAGTCACGACAGGCGCACAGATACGCAGTATTTT.

CDR3 DNA: TGTGCCAGCAGTTTGGCGGGACCCACAGATACGCAGTATTTT. Its translation: CASSLAGPTDTQYF. V gene TRBV12-3 or TRBV12-4 combines with J gene TRBJ2-3; D may be TRBD2 (6 bases). The CDR3 has 14 amino acids. The V end lost 3 bases, the J end lost 2 bases, and 9 bases lay between the germline ends.

The V gene is TRBV5-1, the J gene TRBJ2-1; tentative D call: TRBD2 (5 bases). The CDR3 covers 15 residues. The V gene lost 4 bases and the J gene lost 4 bases, with 15 bases spanning the gap. Per the germline V gene, CDR1 is SGHRS and CDR2 is YFSETQ. As DNA, the CDR3 is TGCGCCAGCAGCATGCTAGGAGGTGGTTACAATGAGCAGTTCTTC. Translation: CASSMLGGGYNEQFF.

Comment on this clonotype: Just one base apart from a much larger clone, this may be a read error. V gene TRBV20-1 combines with J gene TRBJ2-7, with TRBD2 as a possible D gene (5 bases). The CDR3 length is 12 residues. The V gene lost 3 bases and the J gene lost 3 bases, with 9 bases spanning the gap. Germline V gene data show CDR1 as DFQATT and CDR2 as SNEGSKA (reference sequence). In DNA, the CDR3 is TGCAGTGCTAGGAGGGATTACTACGAGCAGTACTTC. Translating gives CSARRDYYEQYF.

The chain employs TRBV20-1 and TRBJ2-5; D might be TRBD1 (6 bases). Germline-derived CDR1 and CDR2 are DFQATT and SNEGSKA (reference sequence). CDR3 length: 13 amino acids. V lost 4 bases, J lost 4 bases, and 13 bases lay in between. The CDR3: CSAIQGSAETQYF. The DNA of the CDR3 is TGCAGTGCTATTCAGGGGTCGGCAGAGACCCAGTACTTC.

This clonotype has only one observation. Germline and junction disagree at one end, which may indicate a read error. The gene calls are TRBV6-5 and TRBJ1-1, with 7 bases that match TRBD1. This CDR3 has 14 residues. Germline CDR1 and CDR2: MNHEY and SVGAGI. The CDR3 DNA reads as TGTGCCAGCAGTAAACAGGGGTATGACACTCAAGCTTCCTTT. Translation: CASSKQGYDTQASF.

The chain carries TRBV19 and TRBJ1-2; 8 bases agree with TRBD1. The germline V gene encodes CDR1 LNHDA and CDR2 SQIVND (reference sequence). The V gene end was trimmed by 6 bases and the J gene end by 2 bases; junction bases not matched to a gene: 5. The CDR3 spans 14 residues. CDR3: CASSGQGMNYGYTF. The CDR3 nucleotides are TGTGCCAGTAGCGGACAGGGTATGAACTATGGCTACACCTTC.

This clonotype has a count of ten or more. This rearrangement joins TRBV4-2 to TRBJ2-7; 11 bases map to TRBD1. This CDR3 contains 15 residues. The junction had 5 bases not matched to a gene; V was cut back by 4 bases and J by 3 bases. Per germline, CDR1 LGHNA and CDR2 YNFKEQ. The CDR3: CASSLAGTGGYEQYF. As DNA, the CDR3 is TGTGCCAGCAGCCTCGCCGGGACAGGGGGCTACGAGCAGTACTTC.

With respect to this clonotype: It may be a read error: a sequence one base away is much more abundant. The chain combines TRBV6-2 or TRBV6-3 with TRBJ1-1; D not resolved. CDR3 length equals 14 residues. V shed 0 bases and J shed 4 bases, with 9 bases lying between them. Germline CDR1 reads MNHEY; CDR2 reads SVGEGT. The CDR3 DNA reads TGTGCCAGCAGTTACTCGGAGCGTACCACTGAAGCTTTCTTT. Amino acid sequence: CASSYSERTTEAFF.

This clonotype was observed at least ten times. The genes are TRBV20-1 and TRBJ2-1; the match to TRBD2 covers 7 bases. The CDR3 contains 13 residues. Germline V gene lookup returns CDR1 DFQATT and CDR2 SNEGSKA (reference sequence). With V trimmed by 3 bases and J by 9 bases, 8 bases remained unmatched. This CDR3 is CSARSSGIGEQFF. CDR3 nucleotide sequence: TGCAGTGCTAGGTCGAGCGGGATCGGTGAGCAGTTCTTC.

Remarks on this clonotype: The conserved phenylalanine or tryptophan normally closing the CDR3 is absent here, so this likely arose from a read error. The chain uses TRBV19 and TRBJ2-1; D ambiguous. Trimming cost V 3 bases and J 0 bases, with 6 bases left between them. In germline, CDR1 is LNHDA, CDR2 SQIVND (reference sequence). This CDR3 contains 14 residues. CDR3 sequence reads: CASSISYSYNEQFL. DNA of the CDR3: TGTGCCAGTAGTATCAGTTACTCCTACAATGAGCAGTTCTTA.

The gene calls are TRBV29-1 and TRBJ2-5, with TRBD1 as a possible D gene (5 bases). The CDR3 extends over 14 amino acids. Germline CDR1 reads SQVTM; CDR2 reads ANQGSEA. Trimming cost V 6 bases and J 4 bases, with 18 bases left between them. CDR3 bases: TGCAGCGTGACAGTGACCGATCTGGGAGAGACCCAGTACTTC. Translated, it gives CSVTVTDLGETQYF.

Concerning this clonotype: Given a much more abundant clone one base away, this may be a read error. Lacking the conserved final phenylalanine or tryptophan, this CDR3 likely reflects a read error. The rearrangement links TRBV2 to TRBJ2-7; the D gene is possibly TRBD2 (6 bases). V lost 5 bases and J 1 base, leaving 18 bases between the germline ends. CDR3 length: 16 amino acids. Germline lookup yields CDR1 SNHLY and CDR2 FYNNEI. For the CDR3, the DNA is TGTGCCAGCAGTTATTTAGGTAGCGGAGGTTCCTACGAGCAGTACCTC. It specifies CASSYLGSGGSYEQYL.

CDR3 bases: TGTGCCAGCCAGGGCATGGCACTCCAAGAGACCCAGTACTTC. Translated, it gives CASQGMALQETQYF. The chain recombines TRBV6-2 or TRBV6-3 with TRBJ2-5, with D perhaps matching TRBD1 (5 bases). V lost 8 bases, J lost 1 base, and 14 bases lay in between. The CDR3 consists of 14 residues. The germline CDR1 and CDR2 sequences are MNHEY and SVGEGT.